This T cell receptor beta chain is from a study of blood T cell repertoires in COVID-19. Per the germline V gene, CDR1 is SGHNT and CDR2 is YYREEE (reference sequence). The CDR3 spans 15 residues. Trimming cost V 1 base and J 4 bases, with 11 bases left between them. Original processing notes: Amplified reference gene primers provided the basis for estimating nucleated cell counts. The method was immunoSEQ multiplex PCR; TCRdb's version includes in-frame clones alone and lacks a portion of them. V, J and clone size reflect that table, while D and trimming were determined from the DNA. The data show some 150,000 clones, with around three quarters seen just once and roughly 1.7% held by the top ten.

The receptor was isolated from a man aged 80 or over with acute or convalescent COVID-19. This chain uses TRBV5-4 with TRBJ2-2, with D perhaps matching TRBD2 (5 bases). The source material was peripheral blood. Here the CDR3 DNA reads TGTGCCAGCAGCTTGCTCGGACTGATCACCGGGGAGCTGTTTTTT. This sequence encodes CASSLLGLITGELFF. The full variable domain, completed using reference TRBV5-4 and TRBJ2-2, is ETGVTQSPTHLIKTRGQQVTLRCSSQSGHNTVSWYQQALGQGPQFIFQYYREEENGRGNFPPRFSGLQFPNYSSELNVNALELDDSALYLCASSLLGLITGELFFGEGSRLTVL.